This T cell receptor beta chain was found in a study of blood T cell repertoires in COVID-19. The protocol was immunoSEQ multiplex PCR, while the TCRdb copy is restricted to in-frame clones and leaves out a portion. The table records fewer than 250,000 clones, under 90% of them present only once. The CDR3 is made up of 14 amino acids. V shed 4 bases and J 9 bases; nucleotides not matched to a gene: 10. Germline CDR1 MGHDK, CDR2 SYGVNS. Participants, about 18 to 90 years old, spanned around 26 US areas. Within 2 weeks before study entry, exposed participants met a COVID-19 case. This clonotype was obtained from a woman aged 50 to 60 who had been exposed to COVID-19. The chain uses TRBV25-1 and TRBJ2-7; the match to TRBD2 covers 9 bases. Sequencing input: PBMCs or T cells enriched from blood (not recorded which). The CDR3 loop is CASSAAGGPLRQYF. Written as DNA, the CDR3 is TGTGCCAGCAGTGCAGCGGGGGGACCCCTGAGGCAGTACTTC.